Each of the 21 T cell receptor beta chains below was sequenced from the same sample in a study of T cell responses to AZD1222 COVID-19 vaccine. Sequenced by immunoSEQ multiplex PCR; TCRdb stores in-frame clones only, minus some. Of about 120,000 clones in the sample, around 87% are singletons; the top ten hold more than 2.5%. Sequenced material: peripheral blood, taken on day 0 of AZD1222 vaccination. The origin of the receptors is an adult in good health.

In this sample, this clone turned up once. The rearrangement uses TRBV6-2 or TRBV6-3 and TRBJ1-6; 9 bases are shared with TRBD1. The germline V gene encodes CDR1 MNHEY and CDR2 SVGEGT. The V segment lost 8 bases and the J segment 2 bases; nucleotides outside the gene matches: 7. This CDR3 has 16 amino acids. The CDR3 loop is CASGSQGAAYNSPLHF. The CDR3 nucleotides read TGTGCCAGCGGTTCACAGGGGGCCGCCTATAATTCACCCCTCCACTTT.

The chain links TRBV6-2 or TRBV6-3 to TRBJ2-7, with 11 positions matching TRBD1. J gave up 4 bases and V 2 bases, and 7 bases lay outside the gene matches. Per the germline V gene, CDR1 is MNHEY and CDR2 is SVGEGT. The CDR3 covers 16 residues. CDR3 sequence: CASSYPPGTGGYEQYF. The CDR3 DNA follows: TGTGCCAGCAGTTACCCCCCCGGGACAGGGGGATACGAGCAGTACTTC.

CDR3 DNA: TGTGCCAGCAGTTGGCCCCTAGGGGGGAGCACAGATACGCAGTATTTT. It specifies CASSWPLGGSTDTQYF. The chain has TRBV6-2 or TRBV6-3 and TRBJ2-3; D possibly matches TRBD1 or TRBD2 (6 bases each). CDR3 size: 16 residues. Germline V gene lookup returns CDR1 MNHEY and CDR2 SVGEGT. The V end was cut by 4 bases, the J end by 0 bases, with 14 bases between.

The V call is TRBV19, the J call TRBJ2-7; no definite D call. The CDR3 runs 11 residues. V was pared by 5 bases and J by 4 bases, with 6 bases between. CDR1 is LNHDA and CDR2 is SQIVND in the germline V gene (reference sequence). The CDR3 loop reads CASSLGYEQYF. CDR3 coding DNA: TGTGCCAGTAGTTTGGGGTACGAGCAGTACTTC.

The chain combines TRBV28 with TRBJ2-1; 11 bases are a match to TRBD2. Germline assignment: CDR1 MDHEN and CDR2 SYDVKM. There are 22 residues in the CDR3. The V gene end was trimmed by 3 bases and the J gene end by 0 bases; junction bases not matched to a gene: 19. CDR3 loop: CASSFGASGRPRFESSYNEQFF. The CDR3 region has the DNA TGTGCCAGCAGTTTTGGTGCTAGCGGGAGGCCGAGATTTGAAAGCTCCTACAATGAGCAGTTCTTC.

This clone was found once. J is TRBJ2-7 and V is TRBV28, with D tentatively TRBD2 (5 bases). Germline CDR1 and CDR2: MDHEN and SYDVKM. The CDR3 length is 13 residues. With 2 bases removed from V and 6 bases from J, the gap between germline ends came to 11 bases. The CDR3 bases are TGTGCCAGCAGTTTAACGGGGATTCGCGAGCAGTACTTC. Translated: CASSLTGIREQYF.

This sequence joins TRBV28 and TRBJ2-5; tentatively, D is TRBD1 (6 bases). The CDR3 is 15 amino acids. The V end lost 7 bases, the J end lost 1 base, and 16 bases lay between the germline ends. The germline CDR1 and CDR2 sequences are MDHEN and SYDVKM. CDR3 protein: CASNPTWDTQETQYF. The CDR3 region has the DNA TGTGCCAGCAATCCTACTTGGGACACCCAAGAGACCCAGTACTTC.

This clone was found once. The chain employs TRBV29-1 and TRBJ2-7; D ambiguous. V gave up 5 bases and J gave up 2 bases, with 10 bases separating them. This CDR3 spans 12 amino acids. Germline CDR1 reads SQVTM; CDR2 reads ANQGSEA. CDR3 nucleotides: TGCAGCGTTCGGGCAGGTCCCTACGAGCAGTACTTC. It is translated as CSVRAGPYEQYF.

The chain carries TRBV2 and TRBJ1-1; 11 bases align to TRBD1. V gave up 8 bases and J gave up 6 bases; unmatched junction bases: 5. CDR1 and CDR2 (germline): SNHLY, FYNNEI. This CDR3 has 13 residues. The CDR3 nucleotides are TGTGCCAGCTGGACAGGGGGCTTATCTGAAGCTTTCTTT. This encodes CASWTGGLSEAFF. Based on the CDR3 plus reference TRBV2 and TRBJ1-1, the full variable domain is EPEVTQTPSHQVTQMGQEVILRCVPISNHLYFYWYRQILGQKVEFLVSFYNNEISEKSEIFDDQFSVERPDGSNFTLKIRSTKLEDSAMYFCASWTGGLSEAFFGQGTRLTVV.

This clone was detected only once. The chain recombines TRBV5-6 with TRBJ1-1; the D is unclear. The CDR3 spans 14 residues. Germline lookup yields CDR1 SGHDT and CDR2 YYEEEE. V gave up 0 bases and J gave up 4 bases, with 10 bases separating them. The CDR3 reads CASSLAGVGTEAFF. The CDR3 region has the DNA TGTGCCAGCAGCTTGGCCGGAGTGGGCACTGAAGCTTTCTTT.

In DNA, the CDR3 is TGCAGCGTCACGGACGGCCAAGAGACCCAGTACTTC. This sequence encodes CSVTDGQETQYF. The J gene is TRBJ2-5, the V gene TRBV29-1; D remains ambiguous. With 6 bases removed from V and 1 base from J, the gap between germline ends came to 9 bases. This CDR3 region has 12 residues. Germline CDR1 and CDR2: SQVTM and ANQGSEA.

The V gene is TRBV7-9, the J gene TRBJ2-2; TRBD1 agrees at 11 bases. V shed 6 bases, J shed 4 bases, and the junction held 4 bases outside the gene matches. This CDR3 comprises 15 residues. Germline CDR1 and CDR2: SEHNR and FQNEAQ (reference sequence). Written as DNA, the CDR3 is TGTGCCAGCAGGGCCGGGACAGGGGGCACCGGGGAGCTGTTTTTT. Translated: CASRAGTGGTGELFF.

This clone appeared a few times. The chain employs TRBV19 and TRBJ2-3; D not certain. There are 14 residues in the CDR3. Trimming took 1 base from V and 3 from J, leaving 8 bases between them. CDR1 is LNHDA, CDR2 SQIVND, per germline (reference sequence). CDR3 nucleotides: TGTGCCAGTAGTATAGGTGGCTATACAGATACGCAGTATTTT. This codes for CASSIGGYTDTQYF.

The gene calls are TRBV20-1 and TRBJ1-1, with a weak D call TRBD1 (5 bases). Germline CDR1 reads DFQATT; CDR2 reads SNEGSKA (reference sequence). CDR3 size: 10 residues. CDR3 region: CRGGGNEAFF. The CDR3 DNA reads TGCAGGGGCGGGGGAAATGAAGCTTTCTTT.

The CDR3 here is CASRPTGGLTEAFF. DNA of the CDR3: TGCGCCAGCCGACCTACAGGGGGCCTGACTGAAGCTTTCTTT. The genes are TRBV5-1 and TRBJ1-1; TRBD1 matches at 9 bases. Germline trimming cut 7 bases from V and 5 bases from J; bases unmatched to any gene: 9. The CDR3 runs to 14 residues. CDR1 SGHRS and CDR2 YFSETQ come from the germline V gene.

This chain links TRBV7-9 with TRBJ1-1; D gene unclear. CDR3 length equals 15 residues. Germline CDR1 reads SEHNR; CDR2 reads FQNEAQ (reference sequence). The germline V and J ends were trimmed by 5 bases and 4 bases, with 17 bases remaining between them. The CDR3 is CASSPTGVGGTEAFF. CDR3 sequence (DNA): TGTGCCAGCAGCCCCACCGGGGTGGGTGGCACTGAAGCTTTCTTT.

The V and J genes are TRBV5-5 and TRBJ2-7; no firm D call. Germline CDR1 SGHKS, CDR2 YYEKEE (reference sequence). Trimming took 0 bases from V and 4 from J, leaving 11 bases between them. The CDR3 sequence is 14 residues long. The CDR3 sequence: CASSLEGSHYEQYF. In DNA, the CDR3 is TGTGCCAGCAGCTTGGAGGGCTCACATTACGAGCAGTACTTC.

This chain joins TRBV15 and TRBJ1-2; D may be TRBD1 (6 bases). In germline, CDR1 is LNHNV, CDR2 YYDKDF (reference sequence). Trimming stripped 1 base from V and 8 bases from J, with 14 bases between. The CDR3 length is 14 residues. The chain's CDR3 is CATSRATGREGYTF. The CDR3 DNA reads TGTGCCACCAGCAGAGCTACAGGGCGCGAGGGCTACACCTTC.

This chain links TRBV6-4 with TRBJ2-2, with D possibly being TRBD2 (5 bases). Germline CDR1 MRHNA, CDR2 SNTAGT. The V end was cut by 8 bases, the J end by 6 bases, with 13 bases between. The CDR3 runs to 13 residues. The CDR3 DNA reads TGTGCCAGCTCTCCTAGGGAGTCCGGGGAGCTGTTTTTT. The encoded protein is CASSPRESGELFF.

The chain is built from TRBV6-5 and TRBJ1-1, with D perhaps matching TRBD1 (6 bases). The length of the CDR3 is 13 residues. CDR1 is MNHEY, CDR2 SVGAGI, per germline. Between the trimmed V and J ends, which lost 6 bases and 4 bases, there was a span of 12 bases. CDR3 sequence (DNA): TGTGCCAGCAGCGTCGAGACAGGCACTGAAGCTTTCTTT. This encodes CASSVETGTEAFF.

The J gene is TRBJ2-2, the V gene TRBV2, with 10 bases aligning to TRBD1. The CDR3 has 15 amino acids. Germline V gene sequence: CDR1 SNHLY, CDR2 FYNNEI. V shed 6 bases, J shed 6 bases, and the junction held 7 bases outside the gene matches. CDR3 sequence (DNA): TGTGCCAGCAGACCGGGACAGGGGATCCCCGGGGAGCTGTTTTTT. This sequence encodes CASRPGQGIPGELFF.